A selection of T cell receptor beta chains follows, all from one sample in a study of CD8+ T cells in alopecia areata. Generated by immunoSEQ multiplex PCR, the TCRdb table keeps only in-frame clones and is missing some. The sample lists 130,000 or so clones, about 86% seen once, with less than 15% in the top ten. Sequences were derived from CD8+ T cells sorted from blood, sampled at week 4, from a patient treated with tofacitinib. The source of these receptors is a human donor with alopecia areata. Both conserved end residues are part of each CDR3. A D gene is named only where the DNA matches it firmly. Rows may omit the clone size; those that give it use once, few, many or a size class.

d_gene	abundance	v_gene	j_gene	CDR3aa	CDR3nt
-	-	TRBV4-1	TRBJ2-1	CASSADGNEQFF	TGCGCCAGCAGCGCGGACGGGAATGAGCAGTTCTTC
TRBD2	-	TRBV15	TRBJ2-3	CATSREGSGGPSGQDTQYF	TGTGCCACCAGCAGAGAGGGCTCGGGGGGGCCCTCAGGGCAGGATACGCAGTATTTT
-	-	TRBV14	TRBJ2-7	CASSQISDESYEQYF	TGTGCCAGCAGCCAGATATCGGACGAATCCTACGAGCAGTACTTC
-	-	TRBV13	TRBJ1-1	CASSLQGSTEAFF	TGTGCCAGCAGCCTCCAGGGGAGCACTGAAGCTTTCTTT
-	-	TRBV9	TRBJ1-5	CASSFGEEGQPQHF	TGTGCCAGCAGCTTTGGGGAGGAGGGTCAGCCCCAGCATTTT
-	-	TRBV29-1	TRBJ2-7	CSVQLRGIVFEQYF	TGCAGCGTCCAACTAAGGGGGATAGTTTTCGAGCAGTACTTC
TRBD1	-	TRBV13	TRBJ2-7	CASSTRQGMSYEQYF	TGTGCCAGCAGCACCCGACAGGGGATGTCCTACGAGCAGTACTTC
-	once	TRBV14	TRBJ2-7	CASSPGQGYEQYF	TGTGCCAGCAGCCCGGGACAAGGCTACGAGCAGTACTTC
-	-	TRBV7-2	TRBJ2-3	CASSLDREMQDTQYF	TGTGCCAGCAGCTTAGATAGAGAGATGCAAGATACGCAGTATTTT
-	-	TRBV4-1	TRBJ2-7	CASSQEGLDYEQYF	TGCGCCAGCAGCCAAGAAGGACTCGACTACGAGCAGTACTTC
-	-	TRBV7-9	TRBJ2-3	CASSLVGWQDPDTQYF	TGTGCCAGCAGCTTAGTAGGTTGGCAGGATCCAGATACGCAGTATTTT
-	-	TRBV29-1	TRBJ1-2	CSVEGPDRDGNYGYTF	TGCAGCGTTGAAGGCCCCGACCGGGACGGGAACTATGGCTACACCTTC
-	-	TRBV4-1	TRBJ1-5	CASSQDIGGYQPQHF	TGCGCCAGCAGCCAAGATATTGGGGGTTATCAGCCCCAGCATTTT
-	few	TRBV5-1	TRBJ2-7	CASSLGQSYEQYF	TGCGCCAGCAGCTTGGGACAGTCCTACGAGCAGTACTTC
TRBD1	-	TRBV19	TRBJ2-3	CASSMVPGQGSTDTQYF	TGTGCCAGTAGTATGGTCCCCGGACAGGGCAGCACAGATACGCAGTATTTT
-	-	TRBV5-6	TRBJ1-5	CASSLLHDGDNQPQHF	TGTGCCAGCAGCTTATTACACGACGGGGACAATCAGCCCCAGCATTTT
-	-	TRBV7-9	TRBJ1-5	CASSLESSRGQPQHF	TGTGCCAGCAGCTTAGAGAGCTCAAGAGGTCAGCCCCAGCATTTT
-	-	TRBV6-1	TRBJ1-2	CAERQGDGYTF	TGTGCCGAACGGCAGGGAGATGGCTACACCTTC
-	-	TRBV9	TRBJ1-5	CASSPRGDQPQHF	TGTGCCAGCAGCCCCCGAGGCGATCAGCCCCAGCATTTT
TRBD1	-	TRBV18	TRBJ2-7	CASSLGTGYEQYF	TGTGCCAGCTCACTCGGGACAGGATACGAGCAGTACTTC
-	-	TRBV2	TRBJ1-2	CASSTPGREADGYTF	TGTGCCAGCAGTACCCCGGGCAGGGAGGCAGATGGCTACACCTTC
-	-	TRBV5-6	TRBJ2-1	CASSLALGNNEQFF	TGTGCCAGCAGCTTGGCCCTTGGGAACAATGAGCAGTTCTTC
-	-	TRBV13	TRBJ2-1	CASSLLGNEQFF	TGTGCCAGCAGCCTCCTAGGCAATGAGCAGTTCTTC
TRBD2	-	TRBV30	TRBJ2-3	CAWSKAGGTDTQYF	TGTGCCTGGAGTAAAGCGGGGGGCACAGATACGCAGTATTTT
-	-	TRBV5-6	TRBJ2-7	CASSPQGYEQYF	TGTGCCAGCAGTCCTCAGGGCTACGAGCAGTACTTC
-	-	TRBV4-1	TRBJ2-5	CASRTTTAYQETQYF	TGCGCCAGCCGCACCACTACAGCGTACCAAGAGACCCAGTACTTC
TRBD2	-	TRBV9	TRBJ2-7	CASSATGLAGYEQYF	TGTGCCAGCAGCGCAACGGGACTAGCGGGCTACGAGCAGTACTTC
-	-	TRBV5-1	TRBJ2-5	CASSWGEQPQYF	TGCGCCAGCAGCTGGGGTGAGCAGCCCCAGTACTTC
-	once	TRBV5-1	TRBJ1-3	CASSFGQRGNTIYF	TGCGCCAGCAGCTTCGGCCAGCGTGGAAACACCATATATTTT
-	-	TRBV4-1	TRBJ1-5	CASSRGGQSGQPQHF	TGCGCCAGCAGCCGAGGGGGGCAGTCTGGGCAGCCCCAGCATTTT
TRBD2	-	TRBV13	TRBJ2-1	CASSLIAGGPVHEQFF	TGTGCCAGCAGCTTGATCGCGGGAGGGCCGGTCCATGAGCAGTTCTTC
TRBD2	-	TRBV5-6	TRBJ2-1	CASSLEASGRYSEQFF	TGTGCCAGCAGCTTGGAGGCTAGCGGGAGGTATAGTGAGCAGTTCTTC
-	-	TRBV4-1	TRBJ1-5	CASSQVLVGQEINQPQHF	TGCGCCAGCAGCCAAGTACTGGTCGGGCAGGAGATTAATCAGCCCCAGCATTTT
TRBD1	-	TRBV4-1	TRBJ2-1	CASSQGQGVHEQFF	TGCGCCAGCAGCCAGGGACAGGGAGTCCATGAGCAGTTCTTC
-	-	TRBV4-1	TRBJ2-7	CASSQDGRLRYF	TGCGCCAGCAGCCAAGATGGGCGTTTGAGGTACTTC
-	-	TRBV6-6	TRBJ1-1	CASRRGVNTEAFF	TGTGCCAGCAGGAGGGGGGTGAACACTGAAGCTTTCTTT
-	-	TRBV27	TRBJ2-7	CASRPRTESYEQYF	TGTGCCAGCAGACCTCGGACAGAATCCTACGAGCAGTACTTC
-	-	TRBV7-9	TRBJ2-7	CASGLDAGEQYF	TGTGCCAGCGGACTGGACGCAGGCGAGCAGTACTTC
TRBD2	once	TRBV5-1	TRBJ2-7	CASSLGLAVYEQYF	TGCGCCAGCAGCTTGGGACTAGCGGTCTACGAGCAGTACTTC
-	-	TRBV7-9	TRBJ2-7	CASSLSGSSYEQYF	TGTGCCAGCAGCTTATCAGGGAGCTCCTACGAGCAGTACTTC
-	-	TRBV11-2	TRBJ2-7	CASSPAVGAGEQYF	TGTGCCAGCAGCCCCGCCGTGGGAGCCGGCGAGCAGTACTTC
-	few	TRBV19	TRBJ2-2	CASSSGLSPRDGELFF	TGTGCCAGTAGTTCGGGACTTTCCCCCCGGGACGGGGAGCTGTTTTTT
TRBD2	-	TRBV13	TRBJ2-1	CASSFPSSSGSMNEQFF	TGTGCCAGCAGCTTCCCTTCATCTAGCGGGAGTATGAATGAGCAGTTCTTC
-	-	TRBV29-1	TRBJ2-7	CSVEDQGPAEQYF	TGCAGCGTTGAAGATCAGGGACCAGCCGAGCAGTACTTC
-	-	TRBV29-1	TRBJ2-7	CSVELASNYHEQYF	TGCAGCGTTGAACTAGCGTCTAACTACCACGAGCAGTACTTC
-	-	TRBV29-1	TRBJ2-7	CSVEDISYEQYF	TGCAGCGTTGAGGACATATCCTACGAGCAGTACTTC
-	-	TRBV27	TRBJ2-7	CASSLEAGIVYEQYF	TGTGCCAGCAGTTTAGAGGCAGGGATAGTATACGAGCAGTACTTC
-	-	TRBV2	TRBJ2-3	CASSPTDTQYF	TGTGCCAGCAGCCCCACAGATACGCAGTATTTT
-	-	TRBV27	TRBJ1-2	CASSPGPVWGYTF	TGTGCCAGCAGTCCGGGGCCCGTCTGGGGCTACACCTTC
-	-	TRBV2	TRBJ2-1	CASILASKNEQFF	TGTGCCAGCATACTGGCTTCAAAAAATGAGCAGTTCTTC
-	-	TRBV29-1	TRBJ2-5	CSVEDRRTQYF	TGCAGCGTTGAAGATCGGCGGACCCAGTACTTC
-	-	TRBV25-1	TRBJ1-1	CASSLGNTEAFF	TGTGCCAGCTCTCTCGGAAACACTGAAGCTTTCTTT
-	few	TRBV10-3	TRBJ2-7	CAISESGASYEQYF	TGTGCCATCAGTGAATCGGGAGCTTCCTACGAGCAGTACTTC
TRBD2	-	TRBV7-7	TRBJ2-1	CASSPVAGRTDNEQFF	TGTGCCAGCAGCCCAGTAGCGGGGAGAACGGACAATGAGCAGTTCTTC
TRBD2	once	TRBV18	TRBJ2-1	CASSHSGRVGVYNEQFF	TGTGCCAGCTCACATAGCGGGAGGGTTGGTGTATACAATGAGCAGTTCTTC
TRBD1	-	TRBV28	TRBJ2-7	CASSLSDRDHEQYF	TGTGCCAGCAGCCTTTCCGACAGGGACCACGAGCAGTACTTC